Following are 8 T cell receptor beta chains from one sample sequenced in a study of blood T cell repertoires in COVID-19. Profiling relied on immunoSEQ multiplex PCR, and the TCRdb table lists in-frame clones only, not all of them. The table has 85,000 to 130,000 clones, approximately 83% seen once; the top ten hold 2.5% to 3.5%. Input material: peripheral blood. These receptors were obtained from a woman at least 80 years old with active or convalescent COVID-19.

J is TRBJ2-6 and V is TRBV28, with D maybe TRBD1 (6 bases). Germline CDR1 MDHEN, CDR2 SYDVKM. Trimming cost V 9 bases and J 0 bases, with 12 bases left between them. The CDR3 runs to 15 residues. As DNA, the CDR3 is TGTGCCAGTAGAGGGGGAGACTCTGGGGCCAACGTCCTGACTTTC. Protein: CASRGGDSGANVLTF.

The chain employs TRBV19 and TRBJ1-2; D gene unclear. Germline CDR1 LNHDA, CDR2 SQIVND (reference sequence). The CDR3 spans 16 residues. Trimming took off 3 bases at V and 2 bases at J, with 16 bases between the two ends. The CDR3 DNA reads as TGTGCCAGTAGTATTTTAAATTGGCAGACAAACTATGGCTACACCTTC. It specifies CASSILNWQTNYGYTF. The full variable domain, rest sourced from reference TRBV19 and TRBJ1-2, is DGGITQSPKYLFRKEGQNVTLSCEQNLNHDAMYWYRQDPGQGLRLIYYSQIVNDFQKGDIAEGYSVSREKKESFPLTVTSAQKNPTAFYLCASSILNWQTNYGYTFGSGTRLTVV.

This clone is a singleton in its sample. The CDR3 coding sequence is TGTGCCAGTAGACAATTTCAGGGGAGCACTGAAGCTTTCTTT. Residues: CASRQFQGSTEAFF. This rearrangement joins TRBV19 to TRBJ1-1; D may be TRBD1 (6 bases). This CDR3 is 14 amino acids long. V was shortened by 6 bases and J by 4 bases, with 15 bases between the two germline ends. Germline V gene sequence: CDR1 LNHDA, CDR2 SQIVND (reference sequence).

The chain links TRBV7-2 to TRBJ2-7; D ambiguous. Trimming took 5 bases from V and 5 from J, leaving 10 bases between them. Germline lookup yields CDR1 SGHTA and CDR2 FQGNSA. The CDR3 has 12 residues. The CDR3 region is CASSHDWDEQYF. In nucleotides, the CDR3 is TGTGCCAGCAGCCACGACTGGGACGAGCAGTACTTC.

The chain uses TRBV28 and TRBJ1-5; D might be TRBD1 (6 bases). Per the germline V gene, CDR1 is MDHEN and CDR2 is SYDVKM. This CDR3 contains 16 residues. V was cut by 4 bases and J by 1 base, with 14 bases left in between. CDR3 protein: CASSYKTGVSNQPQHF. CDR3 DNA: TGTGCCAGCAGTTACAAGACAGGCGTCAGCAATCAGCCCCAGCATTTT.

This clone was detected only a few times. V gene TRBV9 combines with J gene TRBJ2-1; 9 bases agree with TRBD1. Germline V gene data show CDR1 as SGDLS and CDR2 as YYNGEE. V lost 3 bases and J lost 5; bases outside the gene matches: 12. This CDR3 spans 17 amino acids. The CDR3 reads CASSAPVGDRVNNEQFF. DNA of the CDR3: TGTGCCAGCAGCGCCCCCGTTGGGGACAGGGTAAACAATGAGCAGTTCTTC.

The gene calls are TRBV29-1 and TRBJ2-2; 12 bases are a match to TRBD1. This CDR3 has 14 residues. J gave up 6 bases and V 6 bases, and 5 bases lay outside the gene matches. CDR1 SQVTM and CDR2 ANQGSEA come from the germline V gene. The CDR3 nucleotides read TGCAGCGTGTCCGGGACAGGGGGCTCCGGGGAGCTGTTTTTT. It yields the protein CSVSGTGGSGELFF.

This clone showed up just once. The chain uses TRBV5-4 and TRBJ2-1; TRBD2 agrees at 7 bases. The germline gives CDR1 SGHNT, CDR2 YYREEE (reference sequence). The CDR3 contains 14 residues. V was pared by 2 bases and J by 10 bases, with 9 bases of the junction left unmatched. The CDR3 DNA follows: TGTGCCAGCAGCTTAGGACTAGAGGTTGGAGAGCAGTTCTTC. Encoded protein: CASSLGLEVGEQFF.